The entry below gives a single TCR beta chain sequence along with its context. Its antigen is undetermined. The data were taken from a study of OX40 agonist ivuxolimab in advanced cancers. Study-wide context: Dosing consisted of intravenous ivuxolimab at 0.01 to 10 mg/kg every 2 weeks. Patients assigned to dose escalation were diagnosed with hepatocellular carcinoma, melanoma, renal cell or head and neck cancer. Points from the study as a whole: The study observed clonal expansion of CD4+ and CD8+ blood T cells by week 6 at 0.1 to 3.0 mg/kg.

Some clones are missing from TCRdb's copy, which holds only in-frame ones; the method was immunoSEQ multiplex PCR. The sample records fewer than 120,000 clones, 89% being singletons. The TCR was taken from an adult with an advanced solid tumor such as melanoma, head and neck, liver or kidney cancer. The source material was CD4+ or CD8+ T cells sorted from blood, sampled in a trial of the OX40 agonist ivuxolimab.

CDR3 amino acids: CASSNKQGFGQPQHF. In DNA form, the CDR3 reads TGTGCCAGCAGCAACAAACAGGGATTCGGTCAGCCCCAGCATTTT. The chain combines TRBV6-6 with TRBJ1-5, with a weak D call TRBD1 (6 bases). The CDR3 sequence is 15 residues long. Germline CDR1 is MNHNY and CDR2 is SVGAGI (reference sequence). Trimming removed 6 bases at V and 6 bases at J, with 18 bases between.